These 19 T cell receptor beta chains were sequenced from one sample in a study of T cell changes during pregnancy in multiple sclerosis. Profiling relied on immunoSEQ multiplex PCR, and the TCRdb table lists in-frame clones only, not all of them. Of about 49,000 clones in the sample, roughly 90% were seen once. This specimen consisted of peripheral blood, obtained after pregnancy. Source of these receptors: a female donor in good health, enrolled as a control in a pregnancy study.

The J gene is TRBJ1-3, the V gene TRBV23-1; TRBD1 aligns across 9 bases. Being an ORF, TRBV23-1 has a function that is uncertain. The J segment lost 2 bases and the V segment lost 4 bases, leaving 12 bases of the junction unmatched. This CDR3 is built from 18 residues. In DNA form, the CDR3 reads TGCGCCAGCAGTCCCTCCGGGACAGGGACGATACCTGGAAACACCATATATTTT. Its translation: CASSPSGTGTIPGNTIYF.

The chain links TRBV7-8 to TRBJ2-5; 7 bases agree with TRBD2. Germline values: CDR1 SGHVS, CDR2 FQNEAQ. This CDR3 region has 11 residues. J was trimmed by 7 bases and V by 5 bases; bases with no gene match: 1. The CDR3 DNA reads TGTGCCAGCAGCGGGGGGGGGACCCAGTACTTC. This sequence encodes CASSGGGTQYF.

The genes are TRBV4-2 and TRBJ2-7; TRBD2 might be the D (6 bases). The CDR3 runs 18 residues. The germline V gene encodes CDR1 LGHNA and CDR2 YNFKEQ. Trimming pared 2 bases from V and 0 bases from J, leaving 20 bases between. CDR3 loop: CASSQQRNPGLNSYEQYF. DNA for the CDR3: TGTGCCAGCAGCCAACAAAGAAATCCGGGACTGAACTCCTACGAGCAGTACTTC.

V and J are TRBV4-2 and TRBJ2-1; no firm D call. The CDR3 loop spans 14 amino acids. Germline values: CDR1 LGHNA, CDR2 YNFKEQ. V gave up 4 bases and J gave up 9 bases, with 16 bases separating them. As DNA, the CDR3 is TGTGCCAGCAGCCCCCGTGCTAGAAGCGTTGAGCAGTTCTTC. It translates to CASSPRARSVEQFF.

J is TRBJ1-1 and V is TRBV5-1; D possibly corresponds to TRBD1 (6 bases). The CDR3 sequence is 15 residues long. Germline V gene lookup returns CDR1 SGHRS and CDR2 YFSETQ. V was shortened by 3 bases and J by 0 bases, with 12 bases between the two germline ends. This chain's CDR3 is CASSSGTFMNTEAFF. CDR3 DNA sequence: TGCGCCAGCAGCTCAGGGACATTCATGAACACTGAAGCTTTCTTT.

V usage is TRBV27 and J usage is TRBJ1-2, with a tentative D call TRBD1 (6 bases). The CDR3 has 15 amino acids. Trimming took 4 bases from V and 3 from J, leaving 15 bases between them. Looked up from germline, CDR1 is MNHEY and CDR2 is SMNVEV (reference sequence). Written as DNA, the CDR3 is TGTGCCAGCAGTTCACTTAGGGCAGGGGACTATGGCTACACCTTC. As protein: CASSSLRAGDYGYTF.

On this clone itself: The junction and the germline gene differ at one end; a read error may be behind it. This chain joins TRBV6-1 and TRBJ2-7; no clear D gene. This CDR3 spans 9 amino acids. Germline CDR1 reads MNHNS; CDR2 reads SASEGT. The CDR3 coding sequence is TGTGCCAGCAGTGAAGCTCCCGACTTC. Translating gives CASSEAPDF.

This chain joins TRBV2 and TRBJ1-1; D gene unclear. The CDR3 runs to 12 residues. The V gene lost 6 bases and the J gene lost 0 bases, with 5 bases spanning the gap. CDR1 SNHLY and CDR2 FYNNEI come from the germline V gene. CDR3: CASRRLNTEAFF. CDR3 DNA: TGTGCCAGCAGGCGGTTGAACACTGAAGCTTTCTTT.

The chain links TRBV30 to TRBJ1-4; 7 nucleotides line up with TRBD1. The CDR3 runs to 15 residues. Germline values: CDR1 GTSNPN, CDR2 SVGIG (reference sequence). After removal of 1 base from V and 10 bases from J, the junction contained 12 bases not matched to a gene. CDR3 coding DNA: TGTGCCTGGAGTGGGGGGACAGCCCGGGGGGGAAAACTGTTTTTT. Its protein product is CAWSGGTARGGKLFF.

J is TRBJ2-6 and V is TRBV10-2; no firm D call. Per the germline V gene, CDR1 is WSHSY and CDR2 is SAAADI. Trimming took 3 bases from V and 2 from J, leaving 11 bases between them. The length of the CDR3 is 16 residues. CDR3 amino acids: CASSERWRTGANVLTF. CDR3 DNA: TGCGCCAGCAGTGAAAGGTGGAGAACTGGGGCCAACGTCCTGACTTTC.

The gene calls are TRBV5-1 and TRBJ2-1, with D possibly TRBD1 on 6 matching bases. Trimming removed 4 bases at V and 8 bases at J, with 22 bases between. Germline CDR1 and CDR2: SGHRS and YFSETQ. The CDR3 spans 16 residues. The CDR3 nucleotides read TGCGCCAGCAGCATGCCTTTCCAGGGGCCCCCCGATGAGCAGTTCTTC. Protein sequence: CASSMPFQGPPDEQFF.

The chain links TRBV10-2 to TRBJ2-7; D perhaps matches TRBD1 (5 bases). The CDR3 is made up of 13 amino acids. The V gene's germline CDR1 is WSHSY and CDR2 SAAADI. V dropped 6 bases and J dropped 2 bases, with 11 bases sitting between them. CDR3 bases: TGCGCCAGCAGATGGACAACCGCCTACGAGCAGTACTTC. Protein product: CASRWTTAYEQYF.

The chain combines TRBV29-1 with TRBJ1-1; no clear D. In germline, CDR1 is SQVTM, CDR2 ANQGSEA. There are 12 residues in the CDR3. V gave up 4 bases and J gave up 4 bases, with 10 bases separating them. The CDR3 is CSVAHGGTEAFF. CDR3 sequence (DNA): TGCAGCGTTGCCCACGGAGGCACTGAAGCTTTCTTT. Full variable domain (remainder filled in from reference TRBV29-1 and TRBJ1-1): SAVISQKPSRDICQRGTSLTIQCQVDSQVTMMFWYRQQPGQSLTLIATANQGSEATYESGFVIDKFPISRPNLTFSTLTVSNMSPEDSSIYLCSVAHGGTEAFFGQGTRLTVV.

The genes are TRBV7-7 and TRBJ2-1; tentatively, D is TRBD1 (5 bases). The CDR3 runs to 14 residues. Germline V gene sequence: CDR1 SSHAT, CDR2 FNYEAQ (reference sequence). The V end was cut by 0 bases, the J end by 10 bases, with 13 bases between. The CDR3 sequence is CASSLASWTREQFF. CDR3 bases: TGTGCCAGCAGCTTAGCGAGTTGGACAAGAGAGCAGTTCTTC.

The gene calls are TRBV28 and TRBJ2-7, with a possible D match to TRBD2 (6 bases). Trimming removed 5 bases at V and 1 base at J, with 24 bases between. CDR1 MDHEN and CDR2 SYDVKM come from the germline V gene. The CDR3 sequence is 18 residues long. The CDR3 region is CASSPPTMRVAASYEQYF. CDR3 DNA: TGTGCCAGCAGTCCCCCCACCATGAGGGTAGCGGCGTCCTACGAGCAGTACTTC.

V and J are TRBV11-2 and TRBJ1-4; 7 positions agree with TRBD1. This CDR3 has 14 amino acids. With V trimmed by 0 bases and J by 14 bases, 9 bases remained unmatched. Looked up from germline, CDR1 is SGHAT and CDR2 is FQNNGV. The CDR3 protein is CASSLDQRTGGLFF. The CDR3 DNA follows: TGTGCCAGCAGCTTAGATCAGCGGACAGGTGGTCTGTTTTTT.

V gene TRBV7-9 combines with J gene TRBJ2-2, with a possible D match to TRBD1 (7 bases). This CDR3 has 15 amino acids. CDR1 and CDR2 from the germline V gene are SEHNR and FQNEAQ (reference sequence). V dropped 5 bases and J dropped 2 bases, with 12 bases sitting between them. CDR3 region: CASSPRDRNTGELFF. CDR3 sequence (DNA): TGTGCCAGCAGCCCGCGGGACAGAAACACCGGGGAGCTGTTTTTT.

The chain employs TRBV19 and TRBJ1-2; TRBD1 aligns across 12 bases. Germline values: CDR1 LNHDA, CDR2 SQIVND (reference sequence). The CDR3 is made up of 17 amino acids. V shed 5 bases, J shed 7 bases, and the junction held 14 bases outside the gene matches. The CDR3 region is CASSLNRAGQGAFGYTF. CDR3 coding DNA: TGTGCCAGTAGTCTAAATCGAGCGGGACAGGGGGCGTTTGGCTACACCTTC. Together with reference TRBV19 and TRBJ1-2, the CDR3 gives the full variable domain: DGGITQSPKYLFRKEGQNVTLSCEQNLNHDAMYWYRQDPGQGLRLIYYSQIVNDFQKGDIAEGYSVSREKKESFPLTVTSAQKNPTAFYLCASSLNRAGQGAFGYTFGSGTRLTVV.

The chain couples TRBV6-1 to TRBJ2-3; D might be TRBD2 (5 bases). V lost 5 bases to trimming and J lost 0 bases, with 12 bases between them. The length of the CDR3 is 15 residues. Germline-derived CDR1 and CDR2 are MNHNS and SASEGT. In DNA form, the CDR3 reads TGTGCCAGCAGTAGGACTGAAACTAGCACAGATACGCAGTATTTT. Translated, it gives CASSRTETSTDTQYF.